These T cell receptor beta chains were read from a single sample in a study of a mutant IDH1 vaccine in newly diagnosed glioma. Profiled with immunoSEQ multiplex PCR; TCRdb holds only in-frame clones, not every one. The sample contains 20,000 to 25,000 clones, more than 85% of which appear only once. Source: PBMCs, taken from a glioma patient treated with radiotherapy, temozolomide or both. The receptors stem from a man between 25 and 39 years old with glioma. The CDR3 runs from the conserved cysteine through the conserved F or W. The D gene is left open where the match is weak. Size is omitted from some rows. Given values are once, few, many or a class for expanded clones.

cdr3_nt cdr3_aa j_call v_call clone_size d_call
TGCGCCAGCAGCTGGGACAGAGCGAACACTGAAGCTTTCTTT CASSWDRANTEAFF TRBJ1-1 TRBV5-1 - TRBD1
TGTGCCAGCTCACCGCCTAGCGGGAGAAGGCACGAGCAGTACTTC CASSPPSGRRHEQYF TRBJ2-7 TRBV18 - TRBD2
TGTGCCAGCAGCGCCCAAGGTGCCATCTCTGGAAACACCATATATTTT CASSAQGAISGNTIYF TRBJ1-3 TRBV11-2 - -
TGTGCCATACGGACAGGGCCCTACGAGCAGTACTTC CAIRTGPYEQYF TRBJ2-7 TRBV11-2 - TRBD1
TGTGCCATACAAACTAGCGGGAGCGCAGATACGCAGTATTTT CAIQTSGSADTQYF TRBJ2-3 TRBV6-1 few TRBD2
TGCGCCAGCAGCTCTATAACCACAGATACGCAGTATTTT CASSSITTDTQYF TRBJ2-3 TRBV5-1 few -
TGTGCCAGCAGTTACTCCCCCGATTCTCAGAACACTGAAGCTTTCTTT CASSYSPDSQNTEAFF TRBJ1-1 TRBV6-5 - -
TGTGCCTGGAGGGGCAGGGGGGAGCTGTTTTTT CAWRGRGELFF TRBJ2-2 TRBV30 few -
TGTGCCAGCAGTTCAAGGACTAGCGGGCTAGCCAAAAACATTCAGTACTTC CASSSRTSGLAKNIQYF TRBJ2-4 TRBV27 - TRBD2
TGCGCCAGCAGCCTTACTACAGGGGTCTATGGCTACACCTTC CASSLTTGVYGYTF TRBJ1-2 TRBV5-1 - TRBD1
TGTGCCAGCAGTGAATCCGGGCTCTATGGCTACACCTTC CASSESGLYGYTF TRBJ1-2 TRBV6-1 - -
TGTGCCAGCAGCTTAGGTACAGCAGTCTCTGGGGCCAACGTCCTGACTTTC CASSLGTAVSGANVLTF TRBJ2-6 TRBV7-6 - -
TGTGCCAGCAGACAACCGGGACAGACAGCCTACGAGCAGTACTTC CASRQPGQTAYEQYF TRBJ2-7 TRBV6-5 - TRBD1
TGTGCCAGCAGCCTAGGCGGGCGGGAGGTGGAGACCCAGTACTTC CASSLGGREVETQYF TRBJ2-5 TRBV11-3 - TRBD2
TGTGCCAGCAGCTTGGGGGGGACAGGGCTTAAGTGGGGAGCTTTCTTT CASSLGGTGLKWGAFF TRBJ1-1 TRBV5-5 once TRBD1
TGTGCCAGCAGTCGGTTATTTAGCACAGATACGCAGTATTTT CASSRLFSTDTQYF TRBJ2-3 TRBV6-5 - -
TGTGCCAGCAGCGTCGGGACAGGGAGTGGCTACACCTTC CASSVGTGSGYTF TRBJ1-2 TRBV7-9 - TRBD1
TGTGCCAGCAGTGATTCAGCGGGAGGATCCTACGAGCAGTACTTC CASSDSAGGSYEQYF TRBJ2-7 TRBV2 - TRBD2
TGTGCCAGCAGCTCCGGAGGTCGGAATAGCTATGGCTACACCTTC CASSSGGRNSYGYTF TRBJ1-2 TRBV5-4 - -
TGCGCCAGCCGGGGCAGTAATAATGAAAAACTGTTTTTT CASRGSNNEKLFF TRBJ1-4 TRBV5-1 - -
TGTGCCAGCAGCCAGGGGGGGCGCGGGGAGACCCAGTACTTC CASSQGGRGETQYF TRBJ2-5 TRBV7-6 - -
TGCGCCAGCAGCTTTAAACAGGGGGCGATGATAAATGAGCAGTTCTTC CASSFKQGAMINEQFF TRBJ2-1 TRBV5-1 - TRBD1
TGTGCCAGCAGTTACTCGTTAGGGACCTACGAGCAGTACTTC CASSYSLGTYEQYF TRBJ2-7 TRBV6-5 - -
TGTGCCAGCAGTGAAGGAAACAGCCCCTTTACAGATACGCAGTATTTT CASSEGNSPFTDTQYF TRBJ2-3 TRBV6-1 - -
TGTGCCAGCAGTTCCGGGACAGGGGATTCACCCCTCCACTTT CASSSGTGDSPLHF TRBJ1-6 TRBV27 - TRBD1
TGTGCCTGGATACGGACTAGGGCGCAAGAAGATACGCAGTATTTT CAWIRTRAQEDTQYF TRBJ2-3 TRBV30 once TRBD2
TGCGCCAGCAGCTCGGGACCGGGGGACGAAAAACTGTTTTTT CASSSGPGDEKLFF TRBJ1-4 TRBV5-1 - -
TGTGCCAGCAGACTTGGGCATTTGAACACTGAAGCTTTCTTT CASRLGHLNTEAFF TRBJ1-1 TRBV11-2 - -
TGCGCCAGCAGCTTGCGCACTAACGACGGGGAGCTGTTTTTT CASSLRTNDGELFF TRBJ2-2 TRBV5-1 - -
TGTGCCATCAGGACTAGCGGCAATGAGCAGTTCTTC CAIRTSGNEQFF TRBJ2-1 TRBV10-3 - TRBD2
TGTGCCAGCAGGACTAGCGGGAGTGGCACAGATACGCAGTATTTT CASRTSGSGTDTQYF TRBJ2-3 TRBV11-2 once TRBD2
TGTGCCAGCAGCTTAGCACTGGGACAGTGGGAGACCCAGTACTTC CASSLALGQWETQYF TRBJ2-5 TRBV11-2 - TRBD1
TGTGCCAGCAGTGGTCTGGGGTCAGGTAATCAGCCCCAGCATTTT CASSGLGSGNQPQHF TRBJ1-5 TRBV6-5 - -
TGTGCCAGTAGTGCCGGGACAGGGTGGGAGACCCAGTACTTC CASSAGTGWETQYF TRBJ2-5 TRBV19 - TRBD1
TGTGCCAGCAGTTTTGGACAGGACACTGAAGCTTTCTTT CASSFGQDTEAFF TRBJ1-1 TRBV27 once TRBD1
TGTGCCAGCAGCCGGGTGCGGGGCGAGCAGTACTTC CASSRVRGEQYF TRBJ2-7 TRBV7-2 - -
TGTGCCAGCAGCTTAGAGAGGGGATTGGAGCAGTTCTTC CASSLERGLEQFF TRBJ2-1 TRBV7-7 - -
TGTGCCAGCAGCCTCGAACAGGGGAGGTTATTCTATGGCTACACCTTC CASSLEQGRLFYGYTF TRBJ1-2 TRBV11-2 - TRBD1
TGTGCCAGCAGCACCGGAGCGCAAGAGACCCAGTACTTC CASSTGAQETQYF TRBJ2-5 TRBV11-3 - -
TGCGCCAGCAGCTCCCGTGGACTAGCGCTTTACGAGCAGTACTTC CASSSRGLALYEQYF TRBJ2-7 TRBV5-1 - TRBD2
TGTGCCAGTGAGCTGTCCAACTATGGCTACACCTTC CASELSNYGYTF TRBJ1-2 TRBV6-1 - -
TGTGCCAGCAGTGAAGCGCCCCGGGGGAACACTGAAGCTTTCTTT CASSEAPRGNTEAFF TRBJ1-1 TRBV6-1 - -
TGTGCCAGCAGCCCGTTAATAAGGGGCGAGCAGTACTTC CASSPLIRGEQYF TRBJ2-7 TRBV7-2 - -
TGTGCCAGCAGACGGGACAGCTTCTACGAGCAGTACTTC CASRRDSFYEQYF TRBJ2-7 TRBV27 - TRBD1
TGTGCCATCAGTGAGGTCGGGGCTAGCGGGGCCCTCTACCAAGAGACCCAGTACTTC CAISEVGASGALYQETQYF TRBJ2-5 TRBV10-3 - TRBD2
TGCGCCAGCAGCTTGGGTCAGAAGGTAAACACTGAAGCTTTCTTT CASSLGQKVNTEAFF TRBJ1-1 TRBV5-1 - -
TGTGCCAGCTCACCTAGGACAGGGGGGCAGGCTGGAAACACCATATATTTT CASSPRTGGQAGNTIYF TRBJ1-3 TRBV18 - TRBD1
TGTGCCTGGAAATCCCCCCAGGGCAGGGGAAGTAACGGCTACACCTTC CAWKSPQGRGSNGYTF TRBJ1-2 TRBV30 - -